Listed here are 29 T cell receptor beta chains from one sample, sequenced in a study of response to subunit inactivated influenza vaccine. TCRdb reprocessed the RT-PCR reads with MiXCR, giving one entry per CDR3 protein. The data show around 190,000 distinct CDR3 sequences, about 9% seen once. This specimen was non-naive T cells sorted from PBMCs, taken on the day of vaccination. These receptors came from a man between 50 and 59 years old who received an inactivated influenza vaccine.

This clonotype was seen a handful of times. This chain links TRBV15 with TRBJ2-7, with TRBD1 matching over 7 bases. The CDR3 has 15 amino acids. The V and J ends lost 0 bases and 4 bases, in that order; junction bases with no gene match: 6. Germline-derived CDR1 and CDR2 are LNHNV and YYDKDF (reference sequence). The CDR3 region is CATSRDARQGYEQYF. The CDR3, as DNA: TGTGCCACCAGCAGAGATGCGCGACAGGGATACGAGCAGTACTTC.

The J gene is TRBJ2-7, the V gene TRBV7-9; a possible D gene is TRBD1 (5 bases). Germline CDR1 and CDR2: SEHNR and FQNEAQ (reference sequence). The CDR3 is 13 residues long. Trimming took 3 bases from V and 2 from J, leaving 8 bases between them. DNA for the CDR3: TGTGCCAGCAGCTTCGGACAAGCCTACGAGCAGTACTTC. Amino acids: CASSFGQAYEQYF. The full variable domain, its missing parts supplied by reference TRBV7-9 and TRBJ2-7, is DTGVSQNPRHKITKRGQNVTFRCDPISEHNRLYWYRQTLGQGPEFLTYFQNEAQLEKSRLLSDRFSAERPKGSFSTLEIQRTEQGDSAMYLCASSFGQAYEQYFGPGTRLTVT.

This clonotype came up a few times. This rearrangement joins TRBV28 to TRBJ2-2, with unresolved D. The length of the CDR3 is 14 residues. Germline V gives CDR1 MDHEN, CDR2 SYDVKM. V was pared by 8 bases and J by 6 bases, with 16 bases between. The CDR3: CASRYSSLAGELFF. Here the CDR3 DNA reads TGTGCCAGCCGCTATTCATCACTTGCCGGGGAGCTGTTTTTT.

In this sample, this clonotype turned up many times. The rearrangement uses TRBV5-1 and TRBJ2-1, with a weak D call TRBD2 (6 bases). Germline V gene lookup returns CDR1 SGHRS and CDR2 YFSETQ. Trimming removed 2 bases at V and 6 bases at J, with 15 bases between. The CDR3 runs 15 residues. The CDR3 here is CASSFGSRMPNEQFF. CDR3 sequence (DNA): TGCGCCAGCAGCTTCGGGAGTAGGATGCCCAATGAGCAGTTCTTC.

This chain uses TRBV29-1 with TRBJ1-4, with TRBD1 as a possible D gene (5 bases). The germline gives CDR1 SQVTM, CDR2 ANQGSEA. Trimming stripped 4 bases from V and 8 bases from J, with 11 bases between. The CDR3 runs to 12 residues. Here the CDR3 reads CSVGDGGEKLFF. In DNA, the CDR3 is TGCAGCGTTGGGGACGGTGGCGAAAAACTGTTTTTT.

This clonotype turned up a few times. The V and J genes are TRBV3-1 and TRBJ2-6, with no clear D. Looked up from germline, CDR1 is LGHDT and CDR2 is YNNKEL (reference sequence). Between the trimmed V and J ends, which lost 3 bases and 2 bases, there was a span of 2 bases. CDR3 length: 13 amino acids. The CDR3 is CASSHAGANVLTF. The CDR3 region has the DNA TGTGCCAGCAGCCACGCTGGGGCCAACGTCCTGACTTTC.

This clonotype was found many times. V gene TRBV9 combines with J gene TRBJ1-6; D is perhaps TRBD1 (5 bases). V was cut by 3 bases and J by 3 bases, with 16 bases left in between. Per the germline V gene, CDR1 is SGDLS and CDR2 is YYNGEE. The CDR3 spans 17 residues. The CDR3, as DNA: TGTGCCAGCAGCGAGCCGGGTCCGGGGCTCTATAATTCACCCCTCCACTTT. Amino acid sequence: CASSEPGPGLYNSPLHF. The complete variable domain, with remaining parts taken from reference TRBV9 and TRBJ1-6, reads DSGVTQTPKHLITATGQRVTLRCSPRSGDLSVYWYQQSLDQGLQFLIQYYNGEERAKGNILERFSAQQFPDLHSELNLSSLELGDSALYFCASSEPGPGLYNSPLHFGNGTRLTVT.

This clonotype was found a few times. This chain connects TRBV24-1 to TRBJ1-5; the D is unclear. V lost 2 bases and J 10 bases, leaving 14 bases between the germline ends. The CDR3 sequence is 14 residues long. Per germline, CDR1 KGHDR and CDR2 SFDVKD. The CDR3 DNA reads as TGTGCCACCAGTGATTCATTACGACCTGAACCCCAGCATTTT. Translating gives CATSDSLRPEPQHF.

This clonotype has only a few counts. The genes are TRBV29-1 and TRBJ2-5; 7 bases are a match to TRBD1. V was clipped by 7 bases and J by 7 bases; unmatched bases: 12. Germline V gene sequence: CDR1 SQVTM, CDR2 ANQGSEA. The CDR3 runs to 13 residues. CDR3 sequence: CSGGRGGGGTQYF. The CDR3 DNA follows: TGCAGCGGCGGGCGAGGGGGCGGTGGGACCCAGTACTTC.

Ten or more counts support this clonotype. The chain employs TRBV5-1 and TRBJ2-1; no firm D call. With 0 bases removed from V and 0 bases from J, the gap between germline ends came to 13 bases. There are 17 residues in the CDR3. Germline V gene data show CDR1 as SGHRS and CDR2 as YFSETQ. DNA for the CDR3: TGCGCCAGCAGCTTGGTTCCCGCGGAAAGCTCCTACAATGAGCAGTTCTTC. Its protein product is CASSLVPAESSYNEQFF.

This clonotype was seen many times. J is TRBJ1-2 and V is TRBV7-2, with TRBD1 matching 8 bases. Germline lookup yields CDR1 SGHTA and CDR2 FQGNSA. CDR3 length equals 13 residues. V trimming: 4 bases; J trimming: 8 bases; junction bases outside the gene matches: 6. CDR3 region: CASSSTQGGGYTF. CDR3 nucleotide sequence: TGTGCCAGCAGCTCTACACAGGGGGGCGGCTACACCTTC.

The CDR3 spells CASSFFSSGINNEQFF. The CDR3 nucleotides are TGCGCCAGCAGCTTTTTTTCTAGCGGGATAAACAATGAGCAGTTCTTC. V gene TRBV5-1 combines with J gene TRBJ2-1; TRBD2 aligns across 9 bases. The CDR3 is made up of 16 amino acids. Per the germline V gene, CDR1 is SGHRS and CDR2 is YFSETQ. With V trimmed by 2 bases and J by 5 bases, 8 bases remained unmatched. Based on the CDR3 plus reference TRBV5-1 and TRBJ2-1, the full variable domain is KAGVTQTPRYLIKTRGQQVTLSCSPISGHRSVSWYQQTPGQGLQFLFEYFSETQRNKGNFPGRFSGRQFSNSRSEMNVSTLELGDSALYLCASSFFSSGINNEQFFGPGTRLTVL.

The rearrangement uses TRBV18 and TRBJ2-5, with D perhaps TRBD1 or TRBD2 (5 bases each). CDR3 length: 16 amino acids. The germline V gene has CDR1 KGHSH and CDR2 LQKENI. Trimming removed 1 base at V and 3 bases at J, with 15 bases between. The DNA for the CDR3 is TGTGCCAGCTCACCACGATCAGACAGCGGAAAAGAGACCCAGTACTTC. This translates into CASSPRSDSGKETQYF. The full variable domain, with the rest looked up from reference TRBV18 and TRBJ2-5, is NAGVMQNPRHLVRRRGQEARLRCSPMKGHSHVYWYRQLPEEGLKFMVYLQKENIIDESGMPKERFSAEFPKEGPSILRIQQVVRGDSAAYFCASSPRSDSGKETQYFGPGTRLLVL.

This clonotype was seen a handful of times. This chain connects TRBV7-3 to TRBJ2-5; TRBD2 is a possible D gene (7 bases). Germline V lookup: CDR1 SGHTA, CDR2 FQGTGA. The CDR3 runs to 13 residues. V was pared by 4 bases and J by 5 bases, with 11 bases between. CDR3 sequence reads: CASSWTRGETQYF. CDR3 DNA sequence: TGTGCCAGCAGCTGGACTAGGGGGGAGACCCAGTACTTC.

This clonotype was seen a handful of times. The chain links TRBV6-2 or TRBV6-3 to TRBJ2-1; tentative D call: TRBD2 (6 bases). V was pared by 5 bases and J by 0 bases, with 11 bases between. The CDR3 length is 15 residues. Germline CDR1 reads MNHEY; CDR2 reads SVGEGT. DNA of the CDR3: TGTGCCAGCAGTAAAAGCGGGCACTCCTACAATGAGCAGTTCTTC. Translated, it gives CASSKSGHSYNEQFF.

There are many counts of this clonotype. The chain carries TRBV6-2 or TRBV6-3 and TRBJ1-5; D remains ambiguous. The V gene's germline CDR1 is MNHEY and CDR2 SVGEGT. V lost 6 bases and J 6 bases, leaving 15 bases between the germline ends. The length of the CDR3 is 14 residues. CDR3 loop: CASSPTNAGQPQHF. DNA of the CDR3: TGTGCCAGCAGCCCGACAAACGCAGGTCAGCCCCAGCATTTT.

This clonotype was recorded at least ten times. The V gene is TRBV12-3 or TRBV12-4, the J gene TRBJ2-1, with TRBD2 matching 11 bases. CDR3 length equals 14 residues. V lost 5 bases and J lost 8; bases outside the gene matches: 5. In nucleotides, the CDR3 is TGTGCCAGCAGTGTTAGCGGGGGGGCTCATGAGCAGTTCTTC. Amino acids: CASSVSGGAHEQFF.

This clonotype has a handful of counts. V gene TRBV4-1 combines with J gene TRBJ2-2; perhaps D is TRBD1 or TRBD2 (6 bases each). The V and J ends lost 0 bases and 4 bases respectively, with 21 bases between them. Germline CDR1 is MGHRA and CDR2 is YSYEKL. The CDR3 is 19 amino acids. The CDR3: CASSQDVLYFGGSTGELFF. In DNA form, the CDR3 reads TGCGCCAGCAGCCAAGATGTGTTGTATTTCGGGGGCTCCACCGGGGAGCTGTTTTTT.

There are a few counts of this clonotype. CDR3 in DNA: TGTGCCAGCTCACCAAGACAAGGGTACTCTGGGGCCAACGTCCTGACTTTC. Protein: CASSPRQGYSGANVLTF. The chain has TRBV18 and TRBJ2-6; D gene unclear. This CDR3 is 17 amino acids long. Germline assignment: CDR1 KGHSH and CDR2 LQKENI. V dropped 2 bases and J dropped 0 bases, with 11 bases sitting between them.

This chain links TRBV20-1 with TRBJ1-2; D call uncertain. The CDR3 loop spans 11 amino acids. Germline CDR1 is DFQATT and CDR2 is SNEGSKA (reference sequence). Trimming removed 5 bases from V and 7 bases from J, with 11 bases in between. The CDR3 reads CSAALRAGYTF. CDR3 bases: TGCAGTGCTGCCCTGCGTGCTGGCTACACCTTC.

This clonotype was detected many times. The CDR3 sequence: CSVGTSSYEQYF. For the CDR3, the DNA is TGCAGCGTCGGGACTTCGTCCTACGAGCAGTACTTC. The chain couples TRBV29-1 to TRBJ2-7, with D perhaps matching TRBD2 (6 bases). Germline values: CDR1 SQVTM, CDR2 ANQGSEA. Trimming shortened V by 6 bases and J by 1 base, and 10 bases separated the two germline ends. CDR3 length equals 12 residues.

This clonotype has a count of ten or more. This chain connects TRBV7-8 to TRBJ2-7; D is undetermined. CDR3 size: 13 residues. Looked up from germline, CDR1 is SGHVS and CDR2 is FQNEAQ. Trimming left V 4 bases short and J 6 bases short, with 13 bases between. CDR3 amino acids: CASSYTRELEQYF. CDR3 nucleotides: TGTGCCAGCAGCTACACACGAGAGCTCGAGCAGTACTTC. Variable domain in full (rest from reference TRBV7-8 and TRBJ2-7): GAGVSQSPRYKVAKRGQDVALRCDPISGHVSLFWYQQALGQGPEFLTYFQNEAQLDKSGLPSDRFFAERPEGSVSTLKIQRTQQEDSAVYLCASSYTRELEQYFGPGTRLTVT.

The V call is TRBV4-2, the J call TRBJ1-1; TRBD1 aligns across 7 bases. CDR3 length equals 17 residues. V shed 1 base, J shed 3 bases, and the junction held 11 bases outside the gene matches. Looked up from germline, CDR1 is LGHNA and CDR2 is YNFKEQ. CDR3 bases: TGTGCCAGCAGCCAAGCTTTGAACAGGGGAGGGGACACTGAAGCTTTCTTT. Amino acid sequence: CASSQALNRGGDTEAFF.

The chain links TRBV3-1 to TRBJ2-3; D remains unclear. Between the trimmed V and J ends, which lost 4 bases and 5 bases, there was a span of 7 bases. This CDR3 has 12 residues. Germline CDR1 and CDR2: LGHDT and YNNKEL (reference sequence). In DNA, the CDR3 is TGTGCCAGCAGCCTGACCGGAGATACGCAGTATTTT. Amino acid sequence: CASSLTGDTQYF.

Many counts were recorded for this clonotype. The J gene is TRBJ2-7, the V gene TRBV2; D uncertain. The CDR3 consists of 14 residues. Germline V gives CDR1 SNHLY, CDR2 FYNNEI. V was trimmed by 3 bases and J by 3 bases, leaving 12 bases between them. DNA of the CDR3: TGTGCCAGCAGTGAGACCGGCAGCAGCTACGAGCAGTACTTC. Its translation: CASSETGSSYEQYF.

Ten or more counts support this clonotype. The chain links TRBV12-3 or TRBV12-4 to TRBJ1-5; the D gene is possibly TRBD1 (6 bases). Trimming took 5 bases from V and 4 from J, leaving 12 bases between them. This CDR3 comprises 14 residues. The CDR3 DNA reads as TGTGCCAGCAGTCAAACAGGGAGGAATCAGCCCCAGCATTTT. This translates into CASSQTGRNQPQHF.

The chain is built from TRBV9 and TRBJ1-4; D unclear. Germline CDR1 SGDLS, CDR2 YYNGEE. The CDR3 spans 15 residues. Trimming left V 0 bases short and J 5 bases short, with 11 bases between. The chain's CDR3 is CASSVAGSRNEKLFF. The CDR3 region has the DNA TGTGCCAGCAGCGTAGCGGGCAGCAGAAATGAAAAACTGTTTTTT.

This clonotype was seen a few times. The chain joins TRBV7-2 to TRBJ1-1; D gene ambiguous. V gave up 6 bases and J gave up 5 bases, with 10 bases separating them. Germline V gives CDR1 SGHTA, CDR2 FQGNSA. CDR3 size: 12 residues. CDR3 DNA: TGTGCCAGCAGGTTGATGGGGACTGAAGCTTTCTTT. Translating it yields CASRLMGTEAFF.

This clonotype has at least ten counts. The chain employs TRBV5-1 and TRBJ1-5; D unresolved. Trimming removed 0 bases at V and 4 bases at J, with 11 bases between. The germline CDR1 and CDR2 sequences are SGHRS and YFSETQ. CDR3 length equals 15 residues. The CDR3 DNA follows: TGCGCCAGCAGCTTGGCGGGGTTAAGGAATCAGCCCCAGCATTTT. It yields the protein CASSLAGLRNQPQHF.